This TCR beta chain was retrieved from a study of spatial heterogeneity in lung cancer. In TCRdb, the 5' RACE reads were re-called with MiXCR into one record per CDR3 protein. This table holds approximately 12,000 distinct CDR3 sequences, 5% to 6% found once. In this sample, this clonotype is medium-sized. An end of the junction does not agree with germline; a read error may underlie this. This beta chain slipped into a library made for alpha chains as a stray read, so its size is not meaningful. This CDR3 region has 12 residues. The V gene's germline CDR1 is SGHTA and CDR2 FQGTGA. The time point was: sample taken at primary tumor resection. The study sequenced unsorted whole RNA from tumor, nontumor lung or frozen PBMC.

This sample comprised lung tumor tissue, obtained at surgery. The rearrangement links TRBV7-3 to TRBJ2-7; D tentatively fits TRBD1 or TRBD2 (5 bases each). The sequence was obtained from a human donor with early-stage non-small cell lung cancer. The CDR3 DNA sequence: TGTGCCAGCAGCTTAAGAAGGGACCTACCGCACTTC. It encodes CASSLRRDLPHF.